The entry below describes one T cell receptor (beta chain). Its cognate antigen is unknown. Scientists made TCR beta cDNA using 5'RACE template switching with UMIs. One entry per CDR3 protein, without DNA, is what TCRdb gives after re-calling the 5' RACE reads. Found here are fewer than 400,000 distinct CDR3 sequences; the top ten clones hold under 6.5%. This sample was taken from a study of T cells expressing NK-cell markers. In the study overall: Sorted T-cell subsets CD3+CD56+NKG2C+, CD3+CD56+NKG2C- and CD3+CD56-NKG2C+ were TCR beta-sequenced. Regarding the study as a whole: The study found dominant NKG2C+ clonotypes at roughly 1.0-7.0% of CD8+ T cells in five or six donors. These clonotypes additionally ranked first within the CD3+CD56-NKG2C+ fraction of four donors.

This CDR3 has 16 amino acids. CDR1 and CDR2 (germline): MDHEN, SYDVKM. The material sequenced was blood T cells: a sorted CD56 or NKG2C T cell subset, CD4+ or CD8+ T cells, or bulk PBMC T cells (not recorded which). This clonotype was obtained from a man aged 18-70 years in good health. The rearrangement uses TRBV28 and TRBJ2-1; TCRdb's D call of TRBD1 is untestable without DNA. CDR3 sequence: CASSPQGGSSYNEQFF.